A single sample is the source of the 9 T cell receptor beta chains below, sequenced in a study of T cells of healthy individuals. One entry per CDR3 protein, called by TCRdb with MiXCR from the 5' RACE reads. The repertoire holds 85,000 to 100,000 distinct CDR3 sequences, with under 20% as singletons. Receptors originate from a human donor in good health.

This clonotype has at least ten counts. The genes are TRBV29-1 and TRBJ2-3, with D uncertain. This CDR3 region has 14 residues. Germline V CDR1 and CDR2: SQVTM, ANQGSEA. Between the trimmed V and J ends, which lost 3 bases and 2 bases, there was a span of 12 bases. The CDR3 bases are TGCAGCGTTGAGTCAGAAGGGCACACAGATACGCAGTATTTT. This translates into CSVESEGHTDTQYF.

V and J are TRBV5-1 and TRBJ2-4; D gene unclear. The CDR3 is made up of 16 amino acids. The V end was cut by 2 bases, the J end by 0 bases, with 12 bases between. Per germline, CDR1 SGHRS and CDR2 YFSETQ. The chain's CDR3 is CASSFNSMGAKNIQYF. For the CDR3, the DNA is TGCGCCAGCAGCTTTAACTCCATGGGAGCCAAAAACATTCAGTACTTC.

Many counts were recorded for this clonotype. The chain recombines TRBV7-3 with TRBJ2-2, with 12 positions matching TRBD2. The germline gives CDR1 SGHTA, CDR2 FQGTGA. V shed 5 bases, J shed 5 bases, and the junction held 9 bases outside the gene matches. The CDR3 loop spans 17 amino acids. The DNA of the CDR3 is TGTGCCAGCAGCCGAACTGCCCTAGCGGGGGGGACCGGGGAGCTGTTTTTT. This codes for CASSRTALAGGTGELFF.

The chain uses TRBV6-5 and TRBJ2-3; D is possibly TRBD2 (6 bases). The CDR3 loop spans 16 amino acids. Trimming cost V 5 bases and J 2 bases, with 17 bases left between them. Germline V gene data show CDR1 as MNHEY and CDR2 as SVGAGI. CDR3 amino acids: CASSRVSRGTTDTQYF. The CDR3, as DNA: TGTGCCAGCAGTCGAGTTAGCCGGGGGACCACAGATACGCAGTATTTT.

This clonotype was seen at least ten times. The rearrangement uses TRBV6-1 and TRBJ2-2; TRBD2 aligns across 7 bases. This CDR3 has 15 amino acids. The V and J ends lost 6 bases and 3 bases, in that order; junction bases with no gene match: 7. Looked up from germline, CDR1 is MNHNS and CDR2 is SASEGT. CDR3 in DNA: TGTGCCAGCAGGGATCTGGCGGGAGACACCGGGGAGCTGTTTTTT. Protein: CASRDLAGDTGELFF.

This clonotype showed up just once. The V and J genes are TRBV7-9 and TRBJ2-7, with 8 bases identical to TRBD2. V trimming: 3 bases; J trimming: 5 bases; junction bases outside the gene matches: 15. From germline, CDR1 is SEHNR and CDR2 FQNEAQ (reference sequence). This CDR3 has 17 amino acids. DNA for the CDR3: TGTGCCAGCAGCTTTTATGAGATGACCGGGGGGGCGGACGAGCAGTACTTC. Translated, it gives CASSFYEMTGGADEQYF.

The chain carries TRBV10-3 and TRBJ1-6; D gene unclear. The ends were cut back, 2 bases at V and 7 bases at J, with 9 bases in the middle. The CDR3 extends over 14 amino acids. Germline assignment: CDR1 ENHRY and CDR2 SYGVKD. CDR3 sequence reads: CAISEDGSNSPLHF. The CDR3 DNA reads TGTGCCATCAGTGAGGACGGCAGCAATTCACCCCTCCACTTT.

This clonotype came up a few times. The chain is built from TRBV28 and TRBJ1-1, with D possibly matching TRBD1 (5 bases). The CDR3 has 15 residues. From germline, CDR1 is MDHEN and CDR2 SYDVKM. V lost 5 bases and J lost 0, with 13 bases in between. The CDR3 DNA is TGTGCCAGCAGTCCCAGACAGAGGATGAACACTGAAGCTTTCTTT. Its translation is CASSPRQRMNTEAFF. The complete variable domain, with remaining parts taken from reference TRBV28 and TRBJ1-1, reads DVKVTQSSRYLVKRTGEKVFLECVQDMDHENMFWYRQDPGLGLRLIYFSYDVKMKEKGDIPEGYSVSREKKERFSLILESASTNQTSMYLCASSPRQRMNTEAFFGQGTRLTVV.

This chain connects TRBV29-1 to TRBJ2-1; 7 positions match TRBD1. This CDR3 region has 14 residues. CDR1 and CDR2 (germline): SQVTM, ANQGSEA. In DNA, the CDR3 is TGCAGTGACCGACAGACAGGGCACAACAATGAGCAGTTCTTC. This gives the protein CSDRQTGHNNEQFF.